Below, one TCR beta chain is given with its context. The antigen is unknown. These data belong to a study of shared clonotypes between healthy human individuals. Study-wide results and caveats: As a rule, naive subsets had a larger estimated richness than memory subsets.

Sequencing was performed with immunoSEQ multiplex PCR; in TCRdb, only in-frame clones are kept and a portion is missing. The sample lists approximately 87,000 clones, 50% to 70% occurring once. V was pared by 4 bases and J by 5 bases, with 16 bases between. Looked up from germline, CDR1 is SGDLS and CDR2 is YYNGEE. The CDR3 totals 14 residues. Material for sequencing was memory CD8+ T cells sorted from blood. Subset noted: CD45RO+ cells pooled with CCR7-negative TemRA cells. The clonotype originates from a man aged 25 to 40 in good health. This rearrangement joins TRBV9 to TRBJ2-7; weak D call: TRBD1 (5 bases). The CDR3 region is CASSPSREYHEQYF. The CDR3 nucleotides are TGTGCCAGCAGCCCCTCCAGGGAATACCACGAGCAGTACTTC.